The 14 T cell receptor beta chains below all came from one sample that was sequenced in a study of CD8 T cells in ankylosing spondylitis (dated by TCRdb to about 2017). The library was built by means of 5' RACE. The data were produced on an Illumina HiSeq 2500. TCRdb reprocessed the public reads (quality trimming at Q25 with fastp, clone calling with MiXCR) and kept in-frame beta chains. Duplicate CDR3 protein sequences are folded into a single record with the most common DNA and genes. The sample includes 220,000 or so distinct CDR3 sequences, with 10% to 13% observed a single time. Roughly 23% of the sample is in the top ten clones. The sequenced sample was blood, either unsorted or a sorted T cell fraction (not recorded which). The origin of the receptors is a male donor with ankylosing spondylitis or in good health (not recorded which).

For the CDR3, the DNA is TGTGCCAGCAGCAGCCTCGGAGCCCTGGAGGTCCTGACTTTC. It encodes CASSSLGALEVLTF. The chain has TRBV7-3 and TRBJ2-6; D gene ambiguous. From germline, CDR1 is SGHTA and CDR2 FQGTGA. The CDR3 contains 14 residues. Trimming stripped 5 bases from V and 13 bases from J, with 18 bases between. The variable domain in full, with the rest retrieved from reference TRBV7-3 and TRBJ2-6, is GAGVSQTPSNKVTEKGKYVELRCDPISGHTALYWYRQSLGQGPEFLIYFQGTGAADDSGLPNDRFFAVRPEGSVSTLKIQRTERGDSAVYLCASSSLGALEVLTFGAGSRLTVL.

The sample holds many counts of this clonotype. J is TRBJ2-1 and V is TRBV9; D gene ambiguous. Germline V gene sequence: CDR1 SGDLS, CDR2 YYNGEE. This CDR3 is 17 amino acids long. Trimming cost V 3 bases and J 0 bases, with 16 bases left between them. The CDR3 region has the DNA TGTGCCAGCAGCGCCCCGGACGCCCTCCTCTCCTACAATGAGCAGTTCTTC. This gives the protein CASSAPDALLSYNEQFF.

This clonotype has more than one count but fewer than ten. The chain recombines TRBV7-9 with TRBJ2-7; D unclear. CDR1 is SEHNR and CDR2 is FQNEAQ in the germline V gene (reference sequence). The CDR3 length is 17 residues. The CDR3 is CVTKHLDSLLSSYEQYF. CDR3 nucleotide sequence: TGTGTAACGAAGCACTTAGATTCACTTCTGAGCTCCTACGAGCAGTACTTC.

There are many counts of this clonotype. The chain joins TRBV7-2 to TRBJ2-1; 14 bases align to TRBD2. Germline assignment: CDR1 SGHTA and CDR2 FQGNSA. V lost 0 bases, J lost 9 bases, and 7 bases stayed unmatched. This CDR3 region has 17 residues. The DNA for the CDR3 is TGTGCCAGCAGCTTAGCATGGACTAGCGGGGGGATCGGTGAGCAGTTCTTC. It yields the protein CASSLAWTSGGIGEQFF.

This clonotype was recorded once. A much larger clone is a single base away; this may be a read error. CDR3 DNA sequence: TGCGCCAGCAGTGTAAAGCTAGCGGCCTACGAGCAGTACTTC. This sequence encodes CASSVKLAAYEQYF. The chain carries TRBV10-2 and TRBJ2-7; 7 bases match TRBD2. With V trimmed by 4 bases and J by 2 bases, 5 bases remained unmatched. The CDR3 has 14 amino acids. The germline gives CDR1 WSHSY, CDR2 SAAADI.

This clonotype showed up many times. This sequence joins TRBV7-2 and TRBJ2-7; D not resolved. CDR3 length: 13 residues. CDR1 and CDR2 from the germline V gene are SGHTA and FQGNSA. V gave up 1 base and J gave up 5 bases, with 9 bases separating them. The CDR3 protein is CASSLGWPNEQYF. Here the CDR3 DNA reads TGTGCCAGCAGCTTAGGGTGGCCCAACGAGCAGTACTTC.

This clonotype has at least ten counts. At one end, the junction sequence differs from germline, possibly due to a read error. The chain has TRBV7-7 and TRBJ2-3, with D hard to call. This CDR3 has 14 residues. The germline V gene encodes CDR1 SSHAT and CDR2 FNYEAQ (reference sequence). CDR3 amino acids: CASSRSGPSDTQYF. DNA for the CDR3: TGTGCTAGCAGCCGCTCCGGCCCTTCCGATACGCAGTATTTT.

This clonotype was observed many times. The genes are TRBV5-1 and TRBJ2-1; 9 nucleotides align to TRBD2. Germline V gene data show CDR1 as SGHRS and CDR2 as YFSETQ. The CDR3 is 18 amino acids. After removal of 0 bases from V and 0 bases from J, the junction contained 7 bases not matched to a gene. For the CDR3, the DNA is TGCGCCAGCAGCTTGGCGGCTAGCGGGGTCAGCTCCTACAATGAGCAGTTCTTC. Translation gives CASSLAASGVSSYNEQFF.

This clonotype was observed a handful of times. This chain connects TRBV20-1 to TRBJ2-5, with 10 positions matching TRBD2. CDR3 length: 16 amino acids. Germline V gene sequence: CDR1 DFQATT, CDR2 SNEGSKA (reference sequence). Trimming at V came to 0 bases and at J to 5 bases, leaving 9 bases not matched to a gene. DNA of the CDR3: TGCAGTGCTAGAGAATGGCCTAGCGGGGGTAGTGAGACCCAGTACTTC. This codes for CSAREWPSGGSETQYF.

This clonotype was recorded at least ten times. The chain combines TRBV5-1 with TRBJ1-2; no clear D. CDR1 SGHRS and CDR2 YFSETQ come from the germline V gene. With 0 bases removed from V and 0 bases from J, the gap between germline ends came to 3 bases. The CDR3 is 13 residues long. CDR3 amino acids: CASSLDPNYGYTF. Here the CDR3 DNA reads TGCGCCAGCAGCTTGGACCCTAACTATGGCTACACCTTC.

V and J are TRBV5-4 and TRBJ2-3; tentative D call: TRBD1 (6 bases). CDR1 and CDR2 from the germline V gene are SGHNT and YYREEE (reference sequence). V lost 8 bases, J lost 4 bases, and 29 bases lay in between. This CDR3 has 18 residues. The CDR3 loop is CARGPGTRGKEPADTQYF. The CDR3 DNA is TGTGCCAGGGGCCCCGGGACACGGGGCAAGGAGCCCGCAGATACGCAGTATTTT.

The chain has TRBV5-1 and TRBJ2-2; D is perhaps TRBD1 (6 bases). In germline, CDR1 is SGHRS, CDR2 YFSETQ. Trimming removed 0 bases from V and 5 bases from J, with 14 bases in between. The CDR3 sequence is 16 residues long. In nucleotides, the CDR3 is TGCGCCAGCAGCTTGGACGACTACAGGGTTACCGGGGAGCTGTTTTTT. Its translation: CASSLDDYRVTGELFF.

The DNA of the CDR3 is TGCGCCAGCAGCTTGGACCGGCGGGGAGAGACCCAGTACTTC. It codes for CASSLDRRGETQYF. The chain couples TRBV5-1 to TRBJ2-5; D perhaps matches TRBD2 (6 bases). This CDR3 has 14 residues. Germline V gene data show CDR1 as SGHRS and CDR2 as YFSETQ. V lost 0 bases and J lost 4, with 10 bases in between.

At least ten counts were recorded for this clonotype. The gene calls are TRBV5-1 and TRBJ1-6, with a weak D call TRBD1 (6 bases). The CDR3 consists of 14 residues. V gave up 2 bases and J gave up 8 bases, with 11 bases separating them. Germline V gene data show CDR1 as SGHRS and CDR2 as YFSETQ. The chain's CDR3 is CASSLNPGDSPLHF. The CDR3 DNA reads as TGCGCCAGCAGCTTAAACCCAGGGGATTCACCCCTCCACTTT.